The source of this T cell receptor (beta chain) is a study of control samples from healthy donors and cancer patients. Only in-frame clones appear in the TCRdb table, and some are missing; sequencing was by immunoSEQ multiplex PCR. The sample shows roughly 170,000 clones, 85% to 95% of them seen only once. This CDR3 contains 13 residues. Germline CDR1 KGHSH, CDR2 LQKENI. Trimming removed 3 bases from V and 4 bases from J; junction bases left unmatched: 0. The chain combines TRBV18 with TRBJ1-1; 9 positions agree with TRBD1. This sequence originates from a woman aged 18-35 years in good health. Sequenced: blood. The CDR3 protein is CASSPGQGTEAFF. As DNA, the CDR3 is TGTGCCAGCTCACCGGGACAGGGCACTGAAGCTTTCTTT.